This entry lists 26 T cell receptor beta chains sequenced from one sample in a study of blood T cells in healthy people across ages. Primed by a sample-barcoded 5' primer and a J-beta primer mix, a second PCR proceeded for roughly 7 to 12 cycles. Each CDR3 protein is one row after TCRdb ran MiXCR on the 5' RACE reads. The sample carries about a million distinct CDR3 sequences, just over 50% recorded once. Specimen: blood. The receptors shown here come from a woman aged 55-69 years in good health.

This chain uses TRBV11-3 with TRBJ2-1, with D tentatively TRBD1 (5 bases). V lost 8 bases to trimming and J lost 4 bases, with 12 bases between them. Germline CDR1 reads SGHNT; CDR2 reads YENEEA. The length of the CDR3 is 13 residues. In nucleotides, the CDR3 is TGTGCCAGCGGGGCAGGGCTGTACAATGAGCAGTTCTTC. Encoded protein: CASGAGLYNEQFF.

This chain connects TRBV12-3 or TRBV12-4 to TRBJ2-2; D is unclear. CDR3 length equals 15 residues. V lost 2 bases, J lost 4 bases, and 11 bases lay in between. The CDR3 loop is CASSLIFLSTGELFF. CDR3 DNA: TGTGCCAGCAGTTTAATCTTTCTAAGCACCGGGGAGCTGTTTTTT.

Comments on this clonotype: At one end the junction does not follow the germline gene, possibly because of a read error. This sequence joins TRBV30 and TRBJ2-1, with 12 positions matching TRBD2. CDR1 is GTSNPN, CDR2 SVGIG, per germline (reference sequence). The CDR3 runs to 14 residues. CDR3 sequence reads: CAWSSGRAYNVQFF. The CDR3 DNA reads TGTGCCTGGTCTAGCGGGAGGGCCTACAATGTGCAGTTCTTC.

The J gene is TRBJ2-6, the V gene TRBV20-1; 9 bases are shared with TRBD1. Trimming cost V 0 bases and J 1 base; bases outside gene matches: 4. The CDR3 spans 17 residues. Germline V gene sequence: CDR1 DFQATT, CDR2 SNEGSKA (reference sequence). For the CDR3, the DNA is TGCAGTGCTAGAGATTCTGACAGGGGGTCTGGGGCCAACGTCCTGACTTTC. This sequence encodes CSARDSDRGSGANVLTF.

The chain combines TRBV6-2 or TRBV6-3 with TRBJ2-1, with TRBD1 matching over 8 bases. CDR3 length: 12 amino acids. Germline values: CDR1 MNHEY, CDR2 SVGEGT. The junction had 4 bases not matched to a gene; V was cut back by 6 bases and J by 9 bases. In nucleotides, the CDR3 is TGTGCCAGCAGGACAGGGGCTACTGAGCAGTTCTTC. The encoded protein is CASRTGATEQFF.

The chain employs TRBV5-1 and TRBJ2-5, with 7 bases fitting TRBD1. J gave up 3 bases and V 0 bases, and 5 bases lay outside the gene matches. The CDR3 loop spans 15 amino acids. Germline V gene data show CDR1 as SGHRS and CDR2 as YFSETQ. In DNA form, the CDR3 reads TGCGCCAGCAGCTTGGGGGACAGAAGAGAAGAGACCCAGTACTTC. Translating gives CASSLGDRREETQYF.

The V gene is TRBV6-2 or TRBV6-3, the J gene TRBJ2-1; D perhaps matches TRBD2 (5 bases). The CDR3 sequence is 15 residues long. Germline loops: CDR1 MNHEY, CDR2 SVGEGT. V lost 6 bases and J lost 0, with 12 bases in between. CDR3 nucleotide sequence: TGTGCCAGCAGAAATAACCGGGGCTCCTACAATGAGCAGTTCTTC. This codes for CASRNNRGSYNEQFF.

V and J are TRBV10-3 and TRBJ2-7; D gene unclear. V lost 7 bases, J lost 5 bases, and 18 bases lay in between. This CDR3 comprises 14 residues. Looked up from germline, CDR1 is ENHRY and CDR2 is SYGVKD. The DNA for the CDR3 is TGTGCCATCAAGGTCCCGACGTCTGCTCACGAGCAGTACTTC. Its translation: CAIKVPTSAHEQYF.

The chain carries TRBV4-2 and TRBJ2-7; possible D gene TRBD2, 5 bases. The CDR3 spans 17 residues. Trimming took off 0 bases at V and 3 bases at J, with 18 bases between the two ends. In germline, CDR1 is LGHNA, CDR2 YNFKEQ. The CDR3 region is CASSQDRVGQEVYEQYF. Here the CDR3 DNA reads TGTGCCAGCAGCCAAGATCGAGTCGGGCAGGAGGTCTACGAGCAGTACTTC.

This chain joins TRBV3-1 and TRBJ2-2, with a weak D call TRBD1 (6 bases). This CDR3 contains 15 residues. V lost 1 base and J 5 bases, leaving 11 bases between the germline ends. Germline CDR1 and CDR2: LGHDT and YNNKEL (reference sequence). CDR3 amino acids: CASSQGQAATGELFF. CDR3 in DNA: TGTGCCAGCAGCCAAGGACAGGCGGCGACCGGGGAGCTGTTTTTT.

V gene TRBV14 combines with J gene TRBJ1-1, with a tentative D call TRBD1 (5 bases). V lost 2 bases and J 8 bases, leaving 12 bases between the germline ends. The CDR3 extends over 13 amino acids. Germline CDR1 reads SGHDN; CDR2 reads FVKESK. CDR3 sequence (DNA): TGTGCCAGCAGCCAATACCGGGGCGCAGAAGCTTTCTTT. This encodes CASSQYRGAEAFF.

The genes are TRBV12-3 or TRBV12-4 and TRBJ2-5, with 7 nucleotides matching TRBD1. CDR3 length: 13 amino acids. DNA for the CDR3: TGTGCATCTCGACAGGGATCGTCCTACGGGCAGTACTTC. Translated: CASRQGSSYGQYF.

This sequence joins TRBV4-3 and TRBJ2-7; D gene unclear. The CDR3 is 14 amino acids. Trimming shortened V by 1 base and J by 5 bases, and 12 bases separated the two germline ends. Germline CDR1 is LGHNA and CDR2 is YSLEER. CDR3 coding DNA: TGCGCCAGCAGCCAAGGCCGACAAGTCGACGAGCAGTACTTC. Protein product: CASSQGRQVDEQYF.

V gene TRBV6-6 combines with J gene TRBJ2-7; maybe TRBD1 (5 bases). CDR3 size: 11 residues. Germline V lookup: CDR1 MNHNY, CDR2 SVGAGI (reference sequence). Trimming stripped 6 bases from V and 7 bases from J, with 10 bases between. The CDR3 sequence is CASRHAGEQYF. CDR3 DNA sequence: TGTGCCAGCAGACACGCAGGGGAGCAGTACTTC.

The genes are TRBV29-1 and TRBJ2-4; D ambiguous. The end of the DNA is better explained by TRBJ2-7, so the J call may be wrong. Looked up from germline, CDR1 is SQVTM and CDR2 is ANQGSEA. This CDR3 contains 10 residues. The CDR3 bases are TGCAACCCCTGGCACTGCGAGCAGTACTTC. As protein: CNPWHCEQYF.

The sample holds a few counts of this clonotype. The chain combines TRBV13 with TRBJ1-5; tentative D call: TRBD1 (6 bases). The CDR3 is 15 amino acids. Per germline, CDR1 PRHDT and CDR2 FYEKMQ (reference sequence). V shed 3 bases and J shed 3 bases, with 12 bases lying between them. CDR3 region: CASSFPDRFNQPQHF. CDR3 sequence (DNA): TGTGCCAGCAGCTTCCCGGACAGATTCAATCAGCCCCAGCATTTT.

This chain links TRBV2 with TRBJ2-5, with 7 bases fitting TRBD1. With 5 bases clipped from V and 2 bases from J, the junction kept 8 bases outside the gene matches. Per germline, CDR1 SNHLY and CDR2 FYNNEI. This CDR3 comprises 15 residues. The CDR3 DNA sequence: TGTGCCAGCAGTACACAGGGGCTTGGGCAAGAGACCCAGTACTTC. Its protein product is CASSTQGLGQETQYF.

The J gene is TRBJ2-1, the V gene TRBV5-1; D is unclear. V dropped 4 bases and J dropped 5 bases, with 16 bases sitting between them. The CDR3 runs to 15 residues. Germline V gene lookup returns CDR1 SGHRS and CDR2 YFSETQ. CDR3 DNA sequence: TGCGCCAGCAGCCTCGTAGGGTCCCCCGACAATGAGCAGTTCTTC. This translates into CASSLVGSPDNEQFF.

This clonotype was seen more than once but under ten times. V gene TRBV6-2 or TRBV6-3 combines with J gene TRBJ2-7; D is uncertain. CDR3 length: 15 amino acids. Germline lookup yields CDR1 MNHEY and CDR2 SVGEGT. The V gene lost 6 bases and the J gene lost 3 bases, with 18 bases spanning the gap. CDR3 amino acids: CASSYTRKQNYEQYF. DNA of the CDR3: TGTGCCAGCAGCTACACCAGAAAGCAGAACTACGAGCAGTACTTC.

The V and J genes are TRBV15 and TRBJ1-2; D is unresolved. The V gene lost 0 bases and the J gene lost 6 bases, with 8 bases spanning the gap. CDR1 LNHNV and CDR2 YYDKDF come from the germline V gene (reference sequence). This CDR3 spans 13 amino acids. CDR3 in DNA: TGTGCCACCAGCAGAGATGGTCACGATGGCTACACCTTC. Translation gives CATSRDGHDGYTF.

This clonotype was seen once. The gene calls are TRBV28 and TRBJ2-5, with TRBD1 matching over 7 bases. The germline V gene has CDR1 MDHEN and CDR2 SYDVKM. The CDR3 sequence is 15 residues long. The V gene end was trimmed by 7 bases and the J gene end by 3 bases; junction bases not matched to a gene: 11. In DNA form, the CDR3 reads TGTGCCAGCACGACCCGAGACAGGGTAAAAGAGACCCAGTACTTC. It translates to CASTTRDRVKETQYF.

The CDR3 coding sequence is TGTGCCAGCAGTAACATTCTGGGGAGTTCACCCCTCCACTTT. Amino acid sequence: CASSNILGSSPLHF. The chain joins TRBV27 to TRBJ1-6; no definite D call. V shed 5 bases and J shed 9 bases, with 14 bases lying between them. The length of the CDR3 is 14 residues. Germline lookup yields CDR1 MNHEY and CDR2 SMNVEV (reference sequence).

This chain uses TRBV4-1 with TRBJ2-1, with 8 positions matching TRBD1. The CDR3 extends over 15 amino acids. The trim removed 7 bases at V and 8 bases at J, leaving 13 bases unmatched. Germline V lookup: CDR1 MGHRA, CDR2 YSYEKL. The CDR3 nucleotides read TGCGCCAGCACCCTTGGACAGGGAGATCGAGATGAGCAGTTCTTC. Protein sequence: CASTLGQGDRDEQFF.

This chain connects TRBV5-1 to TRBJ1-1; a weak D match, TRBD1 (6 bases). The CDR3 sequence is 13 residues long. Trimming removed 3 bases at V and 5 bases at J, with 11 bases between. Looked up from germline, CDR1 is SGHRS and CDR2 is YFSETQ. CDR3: CASSSTGITEAFF. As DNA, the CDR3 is TGCGCCAGCAGCTCGACAGGAATAACTGAAGCTTTCTTT.

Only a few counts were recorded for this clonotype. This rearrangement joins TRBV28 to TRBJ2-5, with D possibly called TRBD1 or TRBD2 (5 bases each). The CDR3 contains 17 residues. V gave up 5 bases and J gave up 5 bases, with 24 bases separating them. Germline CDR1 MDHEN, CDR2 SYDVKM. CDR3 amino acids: CASSLIYGTEARETQYF. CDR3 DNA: TGTGCCAGCAGTCTAATTTACGGGACGGAGGCTCGGGAGACCCAGTACTTC.

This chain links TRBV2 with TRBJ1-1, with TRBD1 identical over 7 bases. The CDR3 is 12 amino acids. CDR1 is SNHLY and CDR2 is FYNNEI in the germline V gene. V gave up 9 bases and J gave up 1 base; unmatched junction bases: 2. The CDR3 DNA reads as TGTGCCAGACACAGGGGGAACACTGAAGCTTTCTTT. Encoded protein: CARHRGNTEAFF.